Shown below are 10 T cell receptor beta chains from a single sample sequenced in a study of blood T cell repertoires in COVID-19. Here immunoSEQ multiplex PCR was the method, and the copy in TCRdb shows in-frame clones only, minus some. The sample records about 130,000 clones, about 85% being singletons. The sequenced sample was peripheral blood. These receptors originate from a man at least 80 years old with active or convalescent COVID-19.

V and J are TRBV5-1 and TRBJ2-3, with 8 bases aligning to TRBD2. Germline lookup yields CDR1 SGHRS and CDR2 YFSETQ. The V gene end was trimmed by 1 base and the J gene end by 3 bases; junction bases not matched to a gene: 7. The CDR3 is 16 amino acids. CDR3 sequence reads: CASSLLTGGGTDTQYF. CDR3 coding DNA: TGCGCCAGCAGCTTGTTGACGGGAGGGGGGACAGATACGCAGTATTTT.

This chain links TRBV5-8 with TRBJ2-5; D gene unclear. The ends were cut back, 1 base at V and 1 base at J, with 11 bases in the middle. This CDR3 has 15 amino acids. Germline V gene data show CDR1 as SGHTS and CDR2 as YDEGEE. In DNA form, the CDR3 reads TGTGCCAGCAGCTTGTCGTCGGGTCCCCAAGAGACCCAGTACTTC. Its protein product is CASSLSSGPQETQYF.

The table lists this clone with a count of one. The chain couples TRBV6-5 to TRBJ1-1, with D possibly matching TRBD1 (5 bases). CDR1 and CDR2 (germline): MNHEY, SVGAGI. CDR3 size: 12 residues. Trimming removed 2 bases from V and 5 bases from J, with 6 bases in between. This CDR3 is CASSYAGTEAFF. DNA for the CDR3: TGTGCCAGCAGTTACGCAGGGACTGAAGCTTTCTTT.

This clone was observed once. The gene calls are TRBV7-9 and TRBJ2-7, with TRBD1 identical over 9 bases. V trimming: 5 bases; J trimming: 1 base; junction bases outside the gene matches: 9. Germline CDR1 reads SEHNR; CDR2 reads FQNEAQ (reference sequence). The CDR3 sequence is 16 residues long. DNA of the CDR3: TGTGCCAGCAGCCGACCGGGACAGGGAGGTTCCTACGAGCAGTACTTC. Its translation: CASSRPGQGGSYEQYF.

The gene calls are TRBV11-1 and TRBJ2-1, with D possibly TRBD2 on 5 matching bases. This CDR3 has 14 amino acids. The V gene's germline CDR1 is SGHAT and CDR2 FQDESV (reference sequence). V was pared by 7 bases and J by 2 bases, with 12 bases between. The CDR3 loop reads CASKRISAYNEQFF. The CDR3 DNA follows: TGTGCCAGCAAGAGGATTAGCGCCTACAATGAGCAGTTCTTC.

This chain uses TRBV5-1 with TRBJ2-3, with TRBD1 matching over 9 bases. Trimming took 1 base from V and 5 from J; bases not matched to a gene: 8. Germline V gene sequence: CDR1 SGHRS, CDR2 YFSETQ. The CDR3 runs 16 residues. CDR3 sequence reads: CASSLFRTGEGDTQYF. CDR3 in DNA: TGCGCCAGCAGCTTGTTTCGGACAGGGGAAGGAGATACGCAGTATTTT.

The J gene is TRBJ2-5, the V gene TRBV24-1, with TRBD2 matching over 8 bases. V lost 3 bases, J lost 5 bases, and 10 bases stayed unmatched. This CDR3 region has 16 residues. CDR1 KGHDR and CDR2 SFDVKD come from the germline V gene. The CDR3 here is CATSDPPGGVGETQYF. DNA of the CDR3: TGTGCCACCAGTGATCCCCCGGGAGGGGTAGGGGAGACCCAGTACTTC.

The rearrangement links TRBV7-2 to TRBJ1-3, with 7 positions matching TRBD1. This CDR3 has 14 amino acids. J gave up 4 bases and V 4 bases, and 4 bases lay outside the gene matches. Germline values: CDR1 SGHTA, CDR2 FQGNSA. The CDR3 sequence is CASSYPGQGNTIYF. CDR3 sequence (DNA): TGTGCCAGCAGCTACCCGGGACAGGGAAACACCATATATTTT.

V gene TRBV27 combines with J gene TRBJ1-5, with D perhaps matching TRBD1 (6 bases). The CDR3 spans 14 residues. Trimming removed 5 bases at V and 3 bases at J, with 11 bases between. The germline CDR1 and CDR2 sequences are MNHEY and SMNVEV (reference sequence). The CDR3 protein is CASSLTGFNQPQHF. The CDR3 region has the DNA TGTGCCAGCAGTCTCACAGGGTTCAATCAGCCCCAGCATTTT.

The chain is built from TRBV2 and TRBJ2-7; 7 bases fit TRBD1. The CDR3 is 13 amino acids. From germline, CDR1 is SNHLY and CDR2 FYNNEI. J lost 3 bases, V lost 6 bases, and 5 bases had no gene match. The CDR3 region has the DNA TGTGCCAGCAGGGATGACAGGGTCTACGAGCAGTACTTC. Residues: CASRDDRVYEQYF.